This is a list of T cell receptor beta chains from one sample in a study of identifying expanded T cells in peripheral blood. Method: immunoSEQ multiplex PCR; TCRdb's copy keeps in-frame clones and lacks some. Of approximately 120,000 clones in the sample, 88% were seen once. The sample consisted of blood. Receptors were obtained from a person between 18 and 75 years old in good health. CDR3s include the opening cysteine and the closing phenylalanine or tryptophan. A D gene is named only where the DNA matches it firmly. Part of the rows lack a size; the others show once, few, many or a class for expanded clones.

len: 13; v_gene: TRBV11-3; d_gene: -; abundance: -; j_gene: TRBJ2-2; CDR3nt: TGTGCCAGCAGCTTAGATAGTTCCGGGGAGCTGTTTTTT; CDR3aa: CASSLDSSGELFF
len: 15; v_gene: TRBV29-1; d_gene: -; abundance: -; j_gene: TRBJ1-2; CDR3nt: TGCAGCGTTGAAGATCGGGCCAGGAAGTACTATGGCTACACCTTC; CDR3aa: CSVEDRARKYYGYTF
len: 13; v_gene: TRBV6-4; d_gene: -; abundance: -; j_gene: TRBJ1-5; CDR3nt: TGTGCCAGCAGTGACGACAGCAATCAGCCCCAGCATTTT; CDR3aa: CASSDDSNQPQHF
len: 15; v_gene: TRBV2; d_gene: TRBD2; abundance: -; j_gene: TRBJ2-7; CDR3nt: TGTGCCAGCAGTGAGGGAGGGGCCTTCTTGAACGAGCAGTACTTC; CDR3aa: CASSEGGAFLNEQYF
len: 15; v_gene: TRBV9; d_gene: TRBD2; abundance: once; j_gene: TRBJ2-5; CDR3nt: TGTGCCAGCAGCGTAGGGCCTAGCGGGCAAGAGACCCAGTACTTC; CDR3aa: CASSVGPSGQETQYF
len: 14; v_gene: TRBV11-2; d_gene: TRBD1; abundance: -; j_gene: TRBJ2-7; CDR3nt: TGTGCCAGCAACTACGGGACAGGGACCTACGAGCAGTACTTC; CDR3aa: CASNYGTGTYEQYF
len: 16; v_gene: TRBV7-9; d_gene: -; abundance: -; j_gene: TRBJ2-5; CDR3nt: TGTGCCAGCAGCTTATTCTTATCGAACTTACAAGAGACCCAGTACTTC; CDR3aa: CASSLFLSNLQETQYF
len: 15; v_gene: TRBV7-2; d_gene: TRBD1; abundance: -; j_gene: TRBJ2-1; CDR3nt: TGTGCCAGCAGCTTACGGGACAGGGGAGGCAATGAGCAGTTCTTC; CDR3aa: CASSLRDRGGNEQFF
len: 14; v_gene: TRBV5-8; d_gene: -; abundance: -; j_gene: TRBJ1-1; CDR3nt: TGTGCCAGCAACCCCGGGTTGGTGAACACTGAAGCTTTCTTT; CDR3aa: CASNPGLVNTEAFF
len: 14; v_gene: TRBV5-1; d_gene: -; abundance: -; j_gene: TRBJ2-2; CDR3nt: TGCGCCAGCAGCATACCAGGGGTGGAGGGGGAGCTGTTTTTT; CDR3aa: CASSIPGVEGELFF
len: 16; v_gene: TRBV18; d_gene: -; abundance: -; j_gene: TRBJ1-3; CDR3nt: TGTGCCAGCTCACCTCGACAGCCTGATTCTGGAAACACCATATATTTT; CDR3aa: CASSPRQPDSGNTIYF
len: 13; v_gene: TRBV6-5; d_gene: -; abundance: -; j_gene: TRBJ2-7; CDR3nt: TGTGCCAGCAGTTACACGGGACCCTACGAGCAGTACTTC; CDR3aa: CASSYTGPYEQYF
len: 13; v_gene: TRBV27; d_gene: -; abundance: few; j_gene: TRBJ1-3; CDR3nt: TGTGCCAGCAGGGAAAACTCTGGAAACACCATATATTTT; CDR3aa: CASRENSGNTIYF
len: 12; v_gene: TRBV13; d_gene: -; abundance: -; j_gene: TRBJ1-1; CDR3nt: TGTGCCAGCAGTGACGGAGCCAGTGAAGCTTTCTTT; CDR3aa: CASSDGASEAFF
len: 14; v_gene: TRBV29-1; d_gene: -; abundance: -; j_gene: TRBJ2-2; CDR3nt: TGCAGCGTTTTGCGGGATCCGAACACCGGGGAGCTGTTTTTT; CDR3aa: CSVLRDPNTGELFF
len: 13; v_gene: TRBV28; d_gene: TRBD2; abundance: -; j_gene: TRBJ2-3; CDR3nt: TGTGCCAGCCGCGGGAGGAGCACAGATACGCAGTATTTT; CDR3aa: CASRGRSTDTQYF
len: 14; v_gene: TRBV11-3; d_gene: TRBD2; abundance: -; j_gene: TRBJ2-1; CDR3nt: TGTGCCAGCAGCTCGGGACTAGCGGGAATTGAGCAGTTCTTC; CDR3aa: CASSSGLAGIEQFF
len: 13; v_gene: TRBV7-2; d_gene: -; abundance: -; j_gene: TRBJ2-1; CDR3nt: TGTGCCAGCAGCCCTTTGAGCTACGGTGAGCAGTTCTTC; CDR3aa: CASSPLSYGEQFF
len: 14; v_gene: TRBV28; d_gene: TRBD1; abundance: -; j_gene: TRBJ1-2; CDR3nt: TGTGCCACCTGTTTGTCGGGACAGATCTATGGCTACACCTTC; CDR3aa: CATCLSGQIYGYTF
len: 11; v_gene: TRBV7-9; d_gene: -; abundance: few; j_gene: TRBJ2-5; CDR3nt: TGTGCCAGCAGCTCAGCGGCGACCCAGTACTTC; CDR3aa: CASSSAATQYF
len: 14; v_gene: TRBV4-3; d_gene: -; abundance: -; j_gene: TRBJ1-1; CDR3nt: TGCGCCAGCAGCCAACGGGGCCCCGGCACTGAAGCTTTCTTT; CDR3aa: CASSQRGPGTEAFF
len: 15; v_gene: TRBV5-8; d_gene: TRBD1; abundance: -; j_gene: TRBJ1-5; CDR3nt: TGTGCCAGCAGCTTGGGACAGGGCGACAATCAGCCCCAGCATTTT; CDR3aa: CASSLGQGDNQPQHF
len: 11; v_gene: TRBV20-1; d_gene: -; abundance: -; j_gene: TRBJ1-1; CDR3nt: TGCAGCGGTTCCCAGGGATTTACGGCTTTCTTT; CDR3aa: CSGSQGFTAFF
len: 16; v_gene: TRBV29-1; d_gene: -; abundance: -; j_gene: TRBJ1-4; CDR3nt: TGCAGCGTTGAAGATCGAAACAGCCAAGATAATGAAAAACTGTTTTTT; CDR3aa: CSVEDRNSQDNEKLFF
len: 18; v_gene: TRBV13; d_gene: TRBD1; abundance: once; j_gene: TRBJ2-5; CDR3nt: TGTGCCAGCAGCTTAGGCGGGACAGGGGCCCACCCCCAAGAGACCCAGTACTTC; CDR3aa: CASSLGGTGAHPQETQYF
len: 15; v_gene: TRBV2; d_gene: -; abundance: -; j_gene: TRBJ1-1; CDR3nt: TGTGCCAGCAGCGGACAGCAGGGGATGAACACTGAAGCTTTCTTT; CDR3aa: CASSGQQGMNTEAFF
len: 12; v_gene: TRBV7-3; d_gene: -; abundance: -; j_gene: TRBJ1-4; CDR3nt: TGTGCCAGCAGCTCAGAACCCGGTAGGCTGTTTTTT; CDR3aa: CASSSEPGRLFF
len: 14; v_gene: TRBV5-1; d_gene: -; abundance: -; j_gene: TRBJ1-1; CDR3nt: TGCGCCAGCAGCTGGCGGACGGTGAACACTGAAGCTTTCTTT; CDR3aa: CASSWRTVNTEAFF
len: 15; v_gene: TRBV6-6; d_gene: -; abundance: -; j_gene: TRBJ1-3; CDR3nt: TGTACCAGCAGTTACGTGTGGGAAACTGGAAACACCATATATTTT; CDR3aa: CTSSYVWETGNTIYF
len: 16; v_gene: TRBV5-1; d_gene: -; abundance: -; j_gene: TRBJ2-1; CDR3nt: TGCGCCAGCAGCGTGACCGGCGGTCGCTCCTACAATGAGCAGTTCTTC; CDR3aa: CASSVTGGRSYNEQFF
len: 14; v_gene: TRBV6-5; d_gene: -; abundance: -; j_gene: TRBJ1-1; CDR3nt: TGTGCCAGCAGTCAGCTAAGGGGATTGGGTGAAGCTTTCTTT; CDR3aa: CASSQLRGLGEAFF
len: 14; v_gene: TRBV2; d_gene: -; abundance: few; j_gene: TRBJ1-2; CDR3nt: TGTGCCAGCAGCTACACAAAAGGGGAGAGTGGCTACACCTTC; CDR3aa: CASSYTKGESGYTF
len: 13; v_gene: TRBV2; d_gene: TRBD1; abundance: -; j_gene: TRBJ1-1; CDR3nt: TGTGCCAGCAGGGTGGACAGGGGCACTGAAGCTTTCTTT; CDR3aa: CASRVDRGTEAFF
len: 16; v_gene: TRBV27; d_gene: -; abundance: -; j_gene: TRBJ1-4; CDR3nt: TGTGCCAGCAGTTTTGGCAGGACTGCAACTAATGAAAAACTGTTTTTT; CDR3aa: CASSFGRTATNEKLFF
len: 14; v_gene: TRBV5-5; d_gene: -; abundance: -; j_gene: TRBJ2-5; CDR3nt: TGTGCCAGCAGCTTTCGAGGGGTCGGCGAGACCCAGTACTTC; CDR3aa: CASSFRGVGETQYF
len: 15; v_gene: TRBV7-2; d_gene: -; abundance: -; j_gene: TRBJ1-2; CDR3nt: TGTGCCAGCAGACCCGTTAGTACTCCCACCTATGGCTACACCTTC; CDR3aa: CASRPVSTPTYGYTF
len: 15; v_gene: TRBV6-5; d_gene: -; abundance: once; j_gene: TRBJ2-1; CDR3nt: TGTGCCAGCAGTTACTCTGGGACGGAGTACAATGAGCAGTTCTTC; CDR3aa: CASSYSGTEYNEQFF
len: 16; v_gene: TRBV6-5; d_gene: -; abundance: -; j_gene: TRBJ2-6; CDR3nt: TGTGCCAGCAGTTACTCCGGGGGCTCTGGGGCCAACGTCCTGACTTTC; CDR3aa: CASSYSGGSGANVLTF
len: 15; v_gene: TRBV7-2; d_gene: -; abundance: -; j_gene: TRBJ1-1; CDR3nt: TGTGCCAGCAGCCCCCAGACAGGCGGCGACACTGAAGCTTTCTTT; CDR3aa: CASSPQTGGDTEAFF
len: 12; v_gene: TRBV25-1; d_gene: -; abundance: -; j_gene: TRBJ1-2; CDR3nt: TGTGCCAGCAGTGAAGGGTCCTATGGCTACACCTTC; CDR3aa: CASSEGSYGYTF
len: 13; v_gene: TRBV6-5; d_gene: TRBD1; abundance: -; j_gene: TRBJ1-2; CDR3nt: TGTGCCAGCAGTTACGCCGACAGGGATGGCTACACCTTC; CDR3aa: CASSYADRDGYTF
len: 15; v_gene: TRBV4-2; d_gene: -; abundance: once; j_gene: TRBJ2-6; CDR3nt: TGTGCCAGCAGCCAAGAACTCGCAGGGGCCAACGTCCTGACTTTC; CDR3aa: CASSQELAGANVLTF
len: 17; v_gene: TRBV5-6; d_gene: -; abundance: -; j_gene: TRBJ1-5; CDR3nt: TGTGCCAGCAGCTTTCTATCGGGCGATGGGAGCAATCAGCCCCAGCATTTT; CDR3aa: CASSFLSGDGSNQPQHF
len: 17; v_gene: TRBV9; d_gene: TRBD2; abundance: -; j_gene: TRBJ2-3; CDR3nt: TGTGCCAGCAGCGTAGATCCCGGAGCGGGAGTAAGAGATACGCAGTATTTT; CDR3aa: CASSVDPGAGVRDTQYF
len: 16; v_gene: TRBV10-2; d_gene: -; abundance: -; j_gene: TRBJ1-4; CDR3nt: TGCGCCAGCAGTGAGTCACTAGCAGGGCTCAGGGAAAAACTGTTTTTT; CDR3aa: CASSESLAGLREKLFF
len: 15; v_gene: TRBV2; d_gene: TRBD1; abundance: -; j_gene: TRBJ1-6; CDR3nt: TGTGCCAGCAGTACACAGGGGGCGAGGGATTCACCCCTCCACTTT; CDR3aa: CASSTQGARDSPLHF
len: 16; v_gene: TRBV11-2; d_gene: -; abundance: -; j_gene: TRBJ2-3; CDR3nt: TGTGCCAGCAGCTTAGATAGGGGTATTGGCACAGATACGCAGTATTTT; CDR3aa: CASSLDRGIGTDTQYF
len: 16; v_gene: TRBV7-6; d_gene: -; abundance: -; j_gene: TRBJ2-3; CDR3nt: TGTGCCAGCAGCTTACAGGCACTAGGGCTGACAGATACGCAGTATTTT; CDR3aa: CASSLQALGLTDTQYF
len: 13; v_gene: TRBV5-8; d_gene: -; abundance: -; j_gene: TRBJ1-3; CDR3nt: TGTGCCAGCAGCTTCTGGGGAGGAAACACCATATATTTT; CDR3aa: CASSFWGGNTIYF
len: 15; v_gene: TRBV28; d_gene: -; abundance: -; j_gene: TRBJ2-7; CDR3nt: TGTGCCAGCAGTTTGTTCTTAGGGGGAATTTACGAGCAGTACTTC; CDR3aa: CASSLFLGGIYEQYF
len: 15; v_gene: TRBV14; d_gene: -; abundance: -; j_gene: TRBJ2-3; CDR3nt: TGTGCCAGCAGCCAAGCCCTCAGAATTGGGAATACGCAGTATTTT; CDR3aa: CASSQALRIGNTQYF
len: 12; v_gene: TRBV6-5; d_gene: -; abundance: once; j_gene: TRBJ1-1; CDR3nt: TGTGCCAGCAGTTCCCCCGGGACCAAAGCTTTCTTT; CDR3aa: CASSSPGTKAFF